What follows is one T cell receptor beta chain and its context. Researchers ran the assay at a deep level. Several immunoSEQ 96-well plates shared each subset's DNA, each plate a replicate. Produced via immunoSEQ multiplex PCR; TCRdb's table is partial and in-frame only. The data hold about 2.1 million clones, with around 93% observed a single time. In the naive CD8 group, cells lacked CD45RO and were positively selected for CCR7, so terminally differentiated effector memory CD45RA+ cells were left out. The sample belongs to a study of shared clonotypes between healthy human individuals. The sequence was collected from a man aged 18 to 30 in good health. Some clones in this sample may be carry-over from other donors' samples. Specimen: naive CD8+ T cells from PBMCs.

This chain's CDR3 is CAWSRTGQVRGYTF. The CDR3 bases are TGTGCCTGGAGTCGGACTGGACAGGTCCGGGGCTACACCTTC. V is TRBV30 and J is TRBJ1-2; 7 bases are shared with TRBD1. The germline CDR1 and CDR2 sequences are GTSNPN and SVGIG (reference sequence). Unmatched junction bases numbered 11, after V lost 2 bases and J lost 8 bases. The CDR3 totals 14 residues.